The 24 T cell receptor beta chains given below trace back to one sample, sequenced in a study of cytomegalovirus exposure and HLA in healthy donors. 60 Vbeta and 13 Jbeta primers were used in PCR. Measured with immunoSEQ multiplex PCR; TCRdb has only the in-frame clones, and not every one. The table records 150,000 to 200,000 clones, more than 65% of them present only once. Material: PBMCs. These receptors originate from a woman in her twenties or thirties in good health and CMV-seronegative.

This rearrangement joins TRBV4-3 to TRBJ1-1; 10 bases match TRBD1. The germline V gene has CDR1 LGHNA and CDR2 YSLEER. The CDR3 is 15 residues long. Trimming cost V 5 bases and J 5 bases; bases outside gene matches: 8. CDR3 sequence (DNA): TGCGCCAGCAGCTACAGACAGGGGGCGAGGACTGAAGCTTTCTTT. It codes for CASSYRQGARTEAFF.

V gene TRBV27 combines with J gene TRBJ1-3; 7 nucleotides align to TRBD1. This CDR3 spans 16 amino acids. Germline V gives CDR1 MNHEY, CDR2 SMNVEV (reference sequence). The trim removed 5 bases at V and 3 bases at J, leaving 10 bases unmatched. CDR3 bases: TGTGCCAGCAGTCCCCATCAGGGGGGTGTTGGAAACACCATATATTTT. Its protein product is CASSPHQGGVGNTIYF.

J is TRBJ2-7 and V is TRBV15, with 8 bases matching TRBD1. CDR1 and CDR2 from the germline V gene are LNHNV and YYDKDF (reference sequence). V trimming: 0 bases; J trimming: 6 bases; junction bases outside the gene matches: 4. There are 14 residues in the CDR3. CDR3 DNA sequence: TGTGCCACCAGCAGAGACCCACAGGGGGGCGAGCAGTACTTC. This translates into CATSRDPQGGEQYF.

Note on this clone: A read error may account for a junction end that differs from germline. The same CDR3 is also encoded by other DNA sequences in this sample. This chain connects TRBV7-9 to TRBJ2-1, with a tentative D call TRBD2 (6 bases). The CDR3 consists of 16 residues. Germline V CDR1 and CDR2: SEHNR, FQNEAQ (reference sequence). The CDR3 DNA follows: TGCGCCAGCAGCCCGAACTCCGTAGGAGGGTTCGGTGAGCAGTTCTTC. Amino acids: CASSPNSVGGFGEQFF. The entire variable domain, with the rest obtained from reference TRBV7-9 and TRBJ2-1, is as follows: DTGVSQNPRHKITKRGQNVTFRCDPISEHNRLYWYRQTLGQGPEFLTYFQNEAQLEKSRLLSDRFSAERPKGSFSTLEIQRTEQGDSAMYLCASSPNSVGGFGEQFFGPGTRLTVL.

The CDR3 DNA reads TGTGCCAGCAGTGAACTCTGGACAGGGGGCAATCAGCCCCAGCATTTT. It translates to CASSELWTGGNQPQHF. The chain carries TRBV6-1 and TRBJ1-5, with 9 positions matching TRBD1. V was pared by 2 bases and J by 2 bases, with 4 bases of the junction left unmatched. The CDR3 extends over 16 amino acids. Per the germline V gene, CDR1 is MNHNS and CDR2 is SASEGT.

CDR3 region: CASRPGGEGQPQHF. The DNA of the CDR3 is TGTGCCAGCAGGCCAGGGGGCGAGGGACAGCCCCAGCATTTT. The V call is TRBV2, the J call TRBJ1-5, with 8 nucleotides matching TRBD1. The germline V gene has CDR1 SNHLY and CDR2 FYNNEI. The V and J ends lost 6 bases and 7 bases, in that order; junction bases with no gene match: 8. This CDR3 spans 14 amino acids. The entire variable domain, with the rest obtained from reference TRBV2 and TRBJ1-5, is as follows: EPEVTQTPSHQVTQMGQEVILRCVPISNHLYFYWYRQILGQKVEFLVSFYNNEISEKSEIFDDQFSVERPDGSNFTLKIRSTKLEDSAMYFCASRPGGEGQPQHFGDGTRLSIL.

The chain is built from TRBV7-2 and TRBJ1-2, with 7 bases lining up with TRBD1. The CDR3 extends over 18 amino acids. Trimming at V came to 1 base and at J to 0 bases, leaving 11 bases not matched to a gene. The germline gives CDR1 SGHTA, CDR2 FQGNSA. The chain's CDR3 is CASSLEPGQPLANYGYTF. The CDR3 region has the DNA TGTGCCAGCAGCTTAGAACCGGGACAGCCTTTAGCTAACTATGGCTACACCTTC.

This clone was counted a few times. The chain has TRBV27 and TRBJ2-5; the D gene is possibly TRBD1 (6 bases). This CDR3 contains 14 residues. Germline V gene data show CDR1 as MNHEY and CDR2 as SMNVEV (reference sequence). V dropped 6 bases and J dropped 4 bases, with 15 bases sitting between them. The CDR3 DNA sequence: TGTGCCAGCAGCCCAACAGGGAATGGAGAGACCCAGTACTTC. The encoded protein is CASSPTGNGETQYF.

The chain combines TRBV7-9 with TRBJ2-1; 9 positions match TRBD2. Looked up from germline, CDR1 is SEHNR and CDR2 is FQNEAQ (reference sequence). The length of the CDR3 is 14 residues. Trimming took 3 bases from V and 6 from J; bases not matched to a gene: 3. The CDR3 spells CASSFLSGSNEQFF. The CDR3 DNA reads as TGTGCCAGCAGCTTTCTTAGCGGGAGCAATGAGCAGTTCTTC. The full variable domain, with the rest looked up from reference TRBV7-9 and TRBJ2-1, is DTGVSQNPRHKITKRGQNVTFRCDPISEHNRLYWYRQTLGQGPEFLTYFQNEAQLEKSRLLSDRFSAERPKGSFSTLEIQRTEQGDSAMYLCASSFLSGSNEQFFGPGTRLTVL.

This clone appeared a single time. The gene calls are TRBV5-4 and TRBJ2-5; possibly TRBD2 for D (6 bases). In germline, CDR1 is SGHNT, CDR2 YYREEE (reference sequence). The CDR3 extends over 14 amino acids. Trimming left V 2 bases short and J 1 base short, with 9 bases between. DNA for the CDR3: TGTGCCAGCAGCTTCTTAGCGGCCCAAGAGACCCAGTACTTC. This gives the protein CASSFLAAQETQYF.

The gene calls are TRBV7-8 and TRBJ2-3; 10 bases are a match to TRBD2. The CDR3 totals 15 residues. V lost 5 bases and J lost 1; bases outside the gene matches: 3. Germline-derived CDR1 and CDR2 are SGHVS and FQNEAQ. CDR3 in amino acids: CASSRGLAGTDTQYF. The CDR3 nucleotides are TGTGCCAGCAGCCGAGGACTAGCGGGCACAGATACGCAGTATTTT.

V gene TRBV10-3 combines with J gene TRBJ2-7, with a weak D call TRBD2 (6 bases). The CDR3 runs to 11 residues. Germline V lookup: CDR1 ENHRY, CDR2 SYGVKD. V was trimmed by 10 bases and J by 7 bases, leaving 14 bases between them. CDR3: CATALASEQYF. CDR3 nucleotide sequence: TGTGCCACGGCCCTAGCGAGTGAGCAGTACTTC.

The chain carries TRBV9 and TRBJ2-7; 10 bases are shared with TRBD2. The V segment lost 6 bases and the J segment 5 bases; nucleotides outside the gene matches: 11. This CDR3 has 15 amino acids. Germline V gene sequence: CDR1 SGDLS, CDR2 YYNGEE. CDR3 residues: CASTPGVAGGHEQYF. In DNA, the CDR3 is TGTGCCAGCACCCCAGGGGTAGCGGGAGGTCACGAGCAGTACTTC.

This clone showed up just a few times. The rearrangement uses TRBV6-5 and TRBJ2-6; the D gene is possibly TRBD2 (5 bases). CDR3 size: 15 residues. The germline V gene encodes CDR1 MNHEY and CDR2 SVGAGI. V was cut by 7 bases and J by 0 bases, with 10 bases left in between. The chain's CDR3 is CASTERDSGANVLTF. In DNA form, the CDR3 reads TGTGCCAGCACCGAGAGGGACTCTGGGGCCAACGTCCTGACTTTC.

This clone has a handful of counts. Here the CDR3 DNA reads TGTGCCAGCAGCTTTAGGACCAGCGGGGGGGCGTCCGGGGAGCTGTTTTTT. Translation gives CASSFRTSGGASGELFF. The V and J genes are TRBV11-2 and TRBJ2-2, with 10 bases matching TRBD2. V was clipped by 3 bases and J by 6 bases; unmatched bases: 10. The CDR3 has 17 residues. Germline loops: CDR1 SGHAT, CDR2 FQNNGV.

This chain joins TRBV2 and TRBJ1-2; TRBD1 matches at 7 bases. Germline CDR1 SNHLY, CDR2 FYNNEI. J gave up 9 bases and V 7 bases, and 11 bases lay outside the gene matches. The CDR3 contains 13 residues. Here the CDR3 reads CASIGQALLSYTF. The CDR3 nucleotides are TGTGCCAGCATAGGACAGGCCTTACTCAGCTACACCTTC. Full variable domain (remainder filled in from reference TRBV2 and TRBJ1-2): EPEVTQTPSHQVTQMGQEVILRCVPISNHLYFYWYRQILGQKVEFLVSFYNNEISEKSEIFDDQFSVERPDGSNFTLKIRSTKLEDSAMYFCASIGQALLSYTFGSGTRLTVV.

V is TRBV6-1 and J is TRBJ1-5; 7 bases align to TRBD1. The length of the CDR3 is 13 residues. With 8 bases clipped from V and 7 bases from J, the junction kept 8 bases outside the gene matches. In germline, CDR1 is MNHNS, CDR2 SASEGT. CDR3 nucleotide sequence: TGTGCCAGCTTACAGGGGACCGGGCAGCCCCAGCATTTT. Its translation: CASLQGTGQPQHF.

This chain uses TRBV21-1 with TRBJ2-5; TRBD2, the table's D call, lacks a check against the DNA. TRBV21-1 is deemed a pseudogene. The CDR3 is 17 amino acids. In DNA form, the CDR3 reads TGTGCCAGCAGCAAAGATCCACTAGCGGGAGTTGAAGAGACCCAGTACTTC. It yields the protein CASSKDPLAGVEETQYF.

The rearrangement links TRBV7-8 to TRBJ1-1; D is unresolved. V lost 2 bases and J 2 bases, leaving 9 bases between the germline ends. Germline V gene sequence: CDR1 SGHVS, CDR2 FQNEAQ. CDR3 length: 14 residues. CDR3 nucleotide sequence: TGTGCCAGCAGCTTAATAACAGTTAACACTGAAGCTTTCTTT. Its translation is CASSLITVNTEAFF. Full variable domain (rest looked up from reference TRBV7-8 and TRBJ1-1): GAGVSQSPRYKVAKRGQDVALRCDPISGHVSLFWYQQALGQGPEFLTYFQNEAQLDKSGLPSDRFFAERPEGSVSTLKIQRTQQEDSAVYLCASSLITVNTEAFFGQGTRLTVV.

J is TRBJ2-3 and V is TRBV6-6; TRBD2 might be the D (5 bases). Trimming removed 7 bases from V and 1 base from J, with 9 bases in between. The CDR3 has 13 amino acids. The germline gives CDR1 MNHNY, CDR2 SVGAGI (reference sequence). CDR3 protein: CASIVGGTDTQYF. For the CDR3, the DNA is TGTGCCAGCATAGTGGGAGGCACAGATACGCAGTATTTT.

V usage is TRBV19 and J usage is TRBJ2-3; 15 bases are shared with TRBD2. The CDR3 is 15 residues long. Looked up from germline, CDR1 is LNHDA and CDR2 is SQIVND (reference sequence). V lost 8 bases, J lost 6 bases, and 6 bases stayed unmatched. The CDR3 spells CASSGTSGRRDTQYF. CDR3 in DNA: TGTGCCAGTTCCGGGACTAGCGGGAGGAGGGATACGCAGTATTTT.

The chain has TRBV19 and TRBJ2-7; 11 bases are a match to TRBD2. This CDR3 comprises 18 residues. Germline CDR1 LNHDA, CDR2 SQIVND (reference sequence). V lost 4 bases to trimming and J lost 0 bases; unmatched junction nucleotides: 11. The CDR3 sequence is CASSNGLAGYLPSYEQYF. CDR3 nucleotide sequence: TGTGCCAGTAGTAACGGACTAGCGGGCTATCTACCCTCCTACGAGCAGTACTTC.

The chain combines TRBV6-1 with TRBJ1-5; TRBD1 agrees at 7 bases. With 0 bases clipped from V and 4 bases from J, the junction kept 9 bases outside the gene matches. The CDR3 runs to 17 residues. The germline V gene has CDR1 MNHNS and CDR2 SASEGT. Here the CDR3 reads CASSEARETGRNQPQHF. The CDR3 DNA is TGTGCCAGCAGTGAAGCCAGGGAGACAGGGAGGAATCAGCCCCAGCATTTT.

The chain is built from TRBV19 and TRBJ2-7; 8 positions match TRBD1. This CDR3 comprises 14 residues. The V and J ends lost 6 bases and 4 bases, in that order; junction bases with no gene match: 8. Looked up from germline, CDR1 is LNHDA and CDR2 is SQIVND (reference sequence). CDR3 residues: CASSSTGGRYEQYF. Here the CDR3 DNA reads TGTGCCAGTAGCAGCACAGGGGGAAGGTACGAGCAGTACTTC.